Sequencing of this TCR beta chain was carried out in a study of CD8 T cells in Susac syndrome. Trimming cost V 4 bases and J 5 bases, with 5 bases left between them. The CDR3 length is 12 residues. The germline V gene encodes CDR1 MGHRA and CDR2 YSYEKL. RNA, at 0.5 to 1 ug, was reverse transcribed with random hexamers. TCRdb re-analysed the immunoSEQ multiplex PCR reads in MiXCR, keeping a single row per CDR3 protein. The table records about 84,000 distinct CDR3 sequences, roughly 96% of them present only once. The receptor's source is a human donor with Susac syndrome. The material sequenced was CD8+ T cells from PBMCs. V and J are TRBV4-1 and TRBJ2-2, with D unresolved. CDR3 in DNA: TGCGCCAGCAGCCCTGATACCGGGGAGCTGTTTTTT. This sequence encodes CASSPDTGELFF.